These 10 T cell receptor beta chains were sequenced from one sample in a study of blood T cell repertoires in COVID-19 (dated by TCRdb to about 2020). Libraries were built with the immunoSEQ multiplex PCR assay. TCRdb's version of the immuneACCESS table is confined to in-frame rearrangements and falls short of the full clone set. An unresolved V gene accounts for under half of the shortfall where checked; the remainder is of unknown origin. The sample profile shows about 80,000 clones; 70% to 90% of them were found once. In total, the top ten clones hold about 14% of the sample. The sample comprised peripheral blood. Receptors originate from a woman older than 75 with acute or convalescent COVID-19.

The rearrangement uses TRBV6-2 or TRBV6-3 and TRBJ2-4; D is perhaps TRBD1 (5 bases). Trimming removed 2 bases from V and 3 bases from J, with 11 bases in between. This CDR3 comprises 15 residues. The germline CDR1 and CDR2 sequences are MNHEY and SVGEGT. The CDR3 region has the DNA TGTGCCAGCAGTTACGCGCAGGGCGGCAAAAACATTCAGTACTTC. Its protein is CASSYAQGGKNIQYF.

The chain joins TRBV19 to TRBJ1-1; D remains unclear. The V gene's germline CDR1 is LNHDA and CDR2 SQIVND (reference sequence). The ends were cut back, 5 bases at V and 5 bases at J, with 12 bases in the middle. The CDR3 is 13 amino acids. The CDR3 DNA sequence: TGTGCCAGTAGTCCCCCGAGACATACTGAAGCTTTCTTT. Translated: CASSPPRHTEAFF.

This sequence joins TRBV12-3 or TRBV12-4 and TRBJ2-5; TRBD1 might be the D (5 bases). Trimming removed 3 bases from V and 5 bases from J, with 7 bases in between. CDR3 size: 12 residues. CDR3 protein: CASSFRAETQYF. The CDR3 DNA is TGTGCCAGCAGTTTCAGGGCGGAGACCCAGTACTTC.

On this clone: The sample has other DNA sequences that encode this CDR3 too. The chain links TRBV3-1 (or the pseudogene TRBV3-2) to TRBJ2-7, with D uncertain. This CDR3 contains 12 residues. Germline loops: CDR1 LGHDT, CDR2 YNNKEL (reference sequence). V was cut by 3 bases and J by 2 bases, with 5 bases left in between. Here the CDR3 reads CASSQGPYEQYF. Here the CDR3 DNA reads TGTGCCAGCAGCCAGGGCCCCTACGAGCAGTACTTC.

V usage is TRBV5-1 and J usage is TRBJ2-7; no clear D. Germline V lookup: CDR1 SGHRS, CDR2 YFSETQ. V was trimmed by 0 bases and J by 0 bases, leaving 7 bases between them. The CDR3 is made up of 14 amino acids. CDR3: CASSLAVNSYEQYF. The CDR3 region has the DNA TGCGCCAGCAGCTTGGCAGTGAACTCCTACGAGCAGTACTTC. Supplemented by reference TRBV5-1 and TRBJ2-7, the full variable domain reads KAGVTQTPRYLIKTRGQQVTLSCSPISGHRSVSWYQQTPGQGLQFLFEYFSETQRNKGNFPGRFSGRQFSNSRSEMNVSTLELGDSALYLCASSLAVNSYEQYFGPGTRLTVT.

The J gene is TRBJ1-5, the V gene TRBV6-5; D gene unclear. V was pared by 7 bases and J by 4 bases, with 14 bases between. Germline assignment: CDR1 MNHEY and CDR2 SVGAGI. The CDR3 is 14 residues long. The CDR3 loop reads CASTSGFGNQPQHF. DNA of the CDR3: TGTGCCAGCACCTCGGGATTCGGGAATCAGCCCCAGCATTTT.

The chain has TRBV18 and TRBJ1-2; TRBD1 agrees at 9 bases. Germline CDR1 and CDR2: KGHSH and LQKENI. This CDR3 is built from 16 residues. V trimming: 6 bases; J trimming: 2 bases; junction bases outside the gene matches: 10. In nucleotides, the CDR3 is TGTGCCAGCTCCGAGCGCCTCGGACAGGGGAACTATGGCTACACCTTC. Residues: CASSERLGQGNYGYTF.

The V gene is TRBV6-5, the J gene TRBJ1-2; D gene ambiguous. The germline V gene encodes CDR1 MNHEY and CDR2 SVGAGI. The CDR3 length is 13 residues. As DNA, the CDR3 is TGTGCTCTAATCGGAGGGAATTACTATGGCTACACCTTC. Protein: CALIGGNYYGYTF.

The CDR3 protein is CASSFTGGGNSPLHF. In nucleotides, the CDR3 is TGTGCCAGTAGTTTTACAGGTGGGGGGAATTCACCCCTCCACTTT. The V gene is TRBV19, the J gene TRBJ1-6; D might be TRBD1 (5 bases). Germline CDR1 LNHDA, CDR2 SQIVND (reference sequence). This CDR3 contains 15 residues. The ends were cut back, 5 bases at V and 7 bases at J, with 15 bases in the middle.

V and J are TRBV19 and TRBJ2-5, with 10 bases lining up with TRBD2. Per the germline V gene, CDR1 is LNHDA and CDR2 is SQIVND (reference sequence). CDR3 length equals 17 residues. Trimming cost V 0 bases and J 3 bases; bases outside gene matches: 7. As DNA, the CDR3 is TGTGCCAGTAGTATAGATCCCCCTAGCGGGGGTGAAGAGACCCAGTACTTC. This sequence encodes CASSIDPPSGGEETQYF.